The T cell receptor beta chain described here comes from a study of cytomegalovirus exposure and HLA in healthy donors. Trimming took 3 bases from V and 7 from J, leaving 15 bases between them. Germline V lookup: CDR1 MDHEN, CDR2 SYDVKM. The CDR3 runs 14 residues. At the time of sampling, donors were nominally healthy, though unrecorded immune exposures were likely. It was with 60 Vbeta and 13 Jbeta primers that the PCR ran. TCRdb's copy holds only in-frame clones and misses some; the assay was immunoSEQ multiplex PCR. This sample yields 60,000 to 100,000 clones, of which around 81% are seen a single time; 5.5% belongs to the top ten. Findings of the study overall: The study listed 150 to 200 cytomegalovirus-associated TCR beta chains.

With regard to this clone: What it recognizes is unknown.

The clonotype was recovered from a male donor in good health and CMV-seropositive. The specimen was PBMCs. V and J are TRBV28 and TRBJ1-2, with TRBD1 as a possible D gene (5 bases). The CDR3 nucleotides are TGTGCCAGCAGTTTGGGGGGATCCCCCCTTGGCTACACCTTC. Protein product: CASSLGGSPLGYTF.